The 21 T cell receptor beta chains listed next were all sequenced from one sample in a study of T cell repertoires in cytomegalovirus infection. TCRdb ran MiXCR on the reads and lists one entry per CDR3 protein. Among about 320,000 distinct CDR3 sequences listed, roughly 9.5% were seen once. Sequencing was performed on PBMCs. Receptors originate from a human donor in good health (CMV status not recorded). Some clones in this sample may be carry-over from other donors' samples.

This clonotype has at least ten counts. This chain joins TRBV7-3 and TRBJ2-2, with TRBD1 matching 7 bases. CDR1 and CDR2 (germline): SGHTA, FQGTGA. J was trimmed by 5 bases and V by 5 bases; bases with no gene match: 5. The CDR3 spans 14 residues. The CDR3 is CASSRDRVTGELFF. CDR3 sequence (DNA): TGTGCCAGCAGCCGCGACAGGGTGACCGGGGAGCTGTTTTTT. Full variable domain (outside the CDR3, taken from reference TRBV7-3 and TRBJ2-2): GAGVSQTPSNKVTEKGKYVELRCDPISGHTALYWYRQSLGQGPEFLIYFQGTGAADDSGLPNDRFFAVRPEGSVSTLKIQRTERGDSAVYLCASSRDRVTGELFFGEGSRLTVL.

This clonotype was seen only a few times. The J gene is TRBJ1-1, the V gene TRBV2; D not resolved. The CDR3 loop spans 13 amino acids. CDR1 SNHLY and CDR2 FYNNEI come from the germline V gene. V was pared by 7 bases and J by 0 bases, with 9 bases between. In DNA form, the CDR3 reads TGTGCCAGCAACGACGGGATGAACACTGAAGCTTTCTTT. Residues: CASNDGMNTEAFF.

The sample holds a few counts of this clonotype. This chain uses TRBV19 with TRBJ2-1; D remains unclear. Germline CDR1 reads LNHDA; CDR2 reads SQIVND (reference sequence). The CDR3 runs 16 residues. V was trimmed by 5 bases and J by 0 bases, leaving 14 bases between them. This CDR3 is CASSHPVQSSYNEQFF. CDR3 coding DNA: TGTGCCAGTAGTCATCCGGTCCAGAGCTCCTACAATGAGCAGTTCTTC.

V gene TRBV19 combines with J gene TRBJ2-7; weak D call: TRBD1 (6 bases). This CDR3 contains 13 residues. Per germline, CDR1 LNHDA and CDR2 SQIVND (reference sequence). Trimming pared 3 bases from V and 6 bases from J, leaving 12 bases between. The CDR3 bases are TGTGCCAGTAGTATCGCCAGGGGCCGCGAGCAGTACTTC. Translation: CASSIARGREQYF.

This clonotype showed up just a few times. This chain connects TRBV7-6 to TRBJ1-2; a weak D match, TRBD1 (5 bases). This CDR3 is built from 14 residues. Deletions cut 0 bases from V and 7 bases from J, with 12 bases between. From germline, CDR1 is SGHVS and CDR2 FNYEAQ. The CDR3 nucleotides read TGTGCCAGCAGCTTAGCTGGCGCCGGGGGTGGCTACACCTTC. Residues: CASSLAGAGGGYTF. The whole variable domain, filled in from reference TRBV7-6 and TRBJ1-2, reads GAGVSQSPRYKVTKRGQDVALRCDPISGHVSLYWYRQALGQGPEFLTYFNYEAQQDKSGLPNDRFSAERPEGSISTLTIQRTEQRDSAMYRCASSLAGAGGGYTFGSGTRLTVV.

This clonotype was seen ten or more times. The genes are TRBV20-1 and TRBJ1-1; no reliable D call. The V end was cut by 3 bases, the J end by 0 bases, with 20 bases between. Germline V gives CDR1 DFQATT, CDR2 SNEGSKA (reference sequence). This CDR3 region has 17 residues. The CDR3 DNA is TGCAGTGCTAGGGCGTCCGGGAGGAGGGTTTTGAACACTGAAGCTTTCTTT. This sequence encodes CSARASGRRVLNTEAFF.

This clonotype has only a few counts. The rearrangement uses TRBV11-2 and TRBJ2-1, with D possibly being TRBD1 or TRBD2 (5 bases each). Trimming cost V 1 base and J 4 bases, with 11 bases left between them. CDR3 length equals 15 residues. Germline V gene lookup returns CDR1 SGHAT and CDR2 FQNNGV. As DNA, the CDR3 is TGTGCCAGCAGCTTAGGTCTGGGACCATACAATGAGCAGTTCTTC. This sequence encodes CASSLGLGPYNEQFF.

V usage is TRBV4-3 and J usage is TRBJ2-7, with 9 bases aligning to TRBD2. The CDR3 consists of 17 residues. J gave up 5 bases and V 1 base, and 12 bases lay outside the gene matches. Germline V lookup: CDR1 LGHNA, CDR2 YSLEER. The CDR3 sequence: CASSQGPAGGLLNEQYF. The CDR3 DNA reads as TGCGCCAGCAGCCAAGGTCCCGCGGGAGGGCTCCTCAACGAGCAGTACTTC.

The V call is TRBV4-1, the J call TRBJ1-1; D ambiguous. V lost 0 bases, J lost 5 bases, and 13 bases lay in between. The CDR3 loop spans 15 amino acids. Germline V gene data show CDR1 as MGHRA and CDR2 as YSYEKL. CDR3 residues: CASSQDTGPGTEAFF. The DNA of the CDR3 is TGCGCCAGCAGCCAAGATACGGGCCCGGGTACTGAAGCTTTCTTT.

This clonotype occurred many times. This chain uses TRBV6-5 with TRBJ1-3; no definite D call. V lost 0 bases to trimming and J lost 1 base, with 7 bases between them. The CDR3 runs 15 residues. CDR1 MNHEY and CDR2 SVGAGI come from the germline V gene. The CDR3 loop is CASSYSQNSGNTIYF. CDR3 in DNA: TGTGCCAGCAGTTACTCGCAGAATTCTGGAAACACCATATATTTT.

This clonotype came up many times. CDR3 sequence: CASRGGLSSDTQYF. The CDR3 DNA reads as TGTGCCAGCCGGGGGGGGCTATCTTCAGATACGCAGTATTTT. The gene calls are TRBV28 and TRBJ2-3; 8 bases align to TRBD2. The germline gives CDR1 MDHEN, CDR2 SYDVKM. The CDR3 has 14 residues. Germline trimming cut 8 bases from V and 4 bases from J; bases unmatched to any gene: 8.

A few counts support this clonotype. The rearrangement uses TRBV3-1 and TRBJ1-2; no firm D call. Trimming left V 0 bases short and J 6 bases short, with 8 bases between. Germline V gene lookup returns CDR1 LGHDT and CDR2 YNNKEL (reference sequence). The length of the CDR3 is 13 residues. The CDR3 DNA reads as TGTGCCAGCAGCCAAGACCAAGTAAATGGCTACACCTTC. Protein sequence: CASSQDQVNGYTF.

A remark on this clonotype: At one boundary the junction diverges from the germline segment, which might be a read error. The chain joins TRBV6-8 to TRBJ1-1, with D unclear. Germline assignment: CDR1 MNHGY and CDR2 SAAAGT. CDR3 length equals 13 residues. The CDR3 DNA follows: TGTGCCAGCAGTTTTAGGCCTGACGAAACGTGGAACTTT. Its translation is CASSFRPDETWNF.

This clonotype has a count of ten or more. This chain joins TRBV7-2 and TRBJ2-2; no reliable D call. V lost 4 bases and J 4 bases, leaving 10 bases between the germline ends. This CDR3 is 14 amino acids long. CDR1 SGHTA and CDR2 FQGNSA come from the germline V gene. CDR3 sequence (DNA): TGTGCCAGCAGCTCCGAACGGGTCACCGGGGAGCTGTTTTTT. Encoded protein: CASSSERVTGELFF.

The table lists this clonotype with a few counts. J is TRBJ2-1 and V is TRBV7-2, with a possible D match to TRBD1 (5 bases). CDR3 length: 13 amino acids. The germline V and J ends were trimmed by 2 bases and 8 bases, with 10 bases remaining between them. In germline, CDR1 is SGHTA, CDR2 FQGNSA. The chain's CDR3 is CASSLSRVDEQFF. Here the CDR3 DNA reads TGTGCCAGCAGCTTATCCAGGGTCGATGAGCAGTTCTTC.

This chain uses TRBV12-3 or TRBV12-4 with TRBJ2-3; D is perhaps TRBD1 or TRBD2 (5 bases each). V lost 7 bases, J lost 2 bases, and 19 bases lay in between. The CDR3 contains 16 residues. As DNA, the CDR3 is TGTGCCAGCACCATAATGGGCAGGGACCTCACAGATACGCAGTATTTT. Amino acid sequence: CASTIMGRDLTDTQYF.

This clonotype has ten or more counts. The chain carries TRBV6-1 and TRBJ2-7, with D tentatively TRBD1 (6 bases). Trimming cost V 5 bases and J 0 bases, with 8 bases left between them. CDR1 is MNHNS, CDR2 SASEGT, per germline. The CDR3 has 13 residues. CDR3 residues: CASSTGSSYEQYF. DNA for the CDR3: TGTGCCAGCAGTACAGGGAGCTCCTACGAGCAGTACTTC.

The chain is built from TRBV11-2 and TRBJ2-7, with 11 bases fitting TRBD1. The germline gives CDR1 SGHAT, CDR2 FQNNGV. The V segment lost 2 bases and the J segment 6 bases; nucleotides outside the gene matches: 6. The CDR3 is 15 amino acids. The CDR3 region is CASSLLGQGEIEQYF. For the CDR3, the DNA is TGTGCCAGCAGCTTACTGGGACAGGGGGAAATCGAGCAGTACTTC. Together with reference TRBV11-2 and TRBJ2-7, the CDR3 gives the full variable domain: EAGVAQSPRYKIIEKRQSVAFWCNPISGHATLYWYQQILGQGPKLLIQFQNNGVVDDSQLPKDRFSAERLKGVDSTLKIQPAKLEDSAVYLCASSLLGQGEIEQYFGPGTRLTVT.

This clonotype has at least ten counts. The J gene is TRBJ2-7, the V gene TRBV6-5; 10 positions agree with TRBD2. With V trimmed by 6 bases and J by 3 bases, 5 bases remained unmatched. The CDR3 runs 14 residues. The germline V gene encodes CDR1 MNHEY and CDR2 SVGAGI. This CDR3 reads CASSTLAGFYEQYF. DNA for the CDR3: TGTGCCAGCAGCACACTAGCGGGGTTCTACGAGCAGTACTTC.

This clonotype was found a few times. This chain uses TRBV7-3 with TRBJ2-1, with 7 bases lining up with TRBD2. CDR1 and CDR2 from the germline V gene are SGHTA and FQGTGA. Unmatched junction bases numbered 6, after V lost 0 bases and J lost 4 bases. This CDR3 is built from 16 residues. This chain's CDR3 is CASSLTGGGGYNEQFF. The DNA of the CDR3 is TGTGCCAGCAGCTTAACTGGGGGGGGGGGGTACAATGAGCAGTTCTTC.

This clonotype has a count of ten or more. V usage is TRBV3-1 and J usage is TRBJ2-1, with TRBD1 matching over 7 bases. Germline V lookup: CDR1 LGHDT, CDR2 YNNKEL (reference sequence). The CDR3 length is 14 residues. J was trimmed by 7 bases and V by 2 bases; bases with no gene match: 5. The CDR3 sequence is CASSQNSRGNEQFF. The CDR3 DNA is TGTGCCAGCAGCCAAAATTCCAGGGGGAATGAGCAGTTCTTC.